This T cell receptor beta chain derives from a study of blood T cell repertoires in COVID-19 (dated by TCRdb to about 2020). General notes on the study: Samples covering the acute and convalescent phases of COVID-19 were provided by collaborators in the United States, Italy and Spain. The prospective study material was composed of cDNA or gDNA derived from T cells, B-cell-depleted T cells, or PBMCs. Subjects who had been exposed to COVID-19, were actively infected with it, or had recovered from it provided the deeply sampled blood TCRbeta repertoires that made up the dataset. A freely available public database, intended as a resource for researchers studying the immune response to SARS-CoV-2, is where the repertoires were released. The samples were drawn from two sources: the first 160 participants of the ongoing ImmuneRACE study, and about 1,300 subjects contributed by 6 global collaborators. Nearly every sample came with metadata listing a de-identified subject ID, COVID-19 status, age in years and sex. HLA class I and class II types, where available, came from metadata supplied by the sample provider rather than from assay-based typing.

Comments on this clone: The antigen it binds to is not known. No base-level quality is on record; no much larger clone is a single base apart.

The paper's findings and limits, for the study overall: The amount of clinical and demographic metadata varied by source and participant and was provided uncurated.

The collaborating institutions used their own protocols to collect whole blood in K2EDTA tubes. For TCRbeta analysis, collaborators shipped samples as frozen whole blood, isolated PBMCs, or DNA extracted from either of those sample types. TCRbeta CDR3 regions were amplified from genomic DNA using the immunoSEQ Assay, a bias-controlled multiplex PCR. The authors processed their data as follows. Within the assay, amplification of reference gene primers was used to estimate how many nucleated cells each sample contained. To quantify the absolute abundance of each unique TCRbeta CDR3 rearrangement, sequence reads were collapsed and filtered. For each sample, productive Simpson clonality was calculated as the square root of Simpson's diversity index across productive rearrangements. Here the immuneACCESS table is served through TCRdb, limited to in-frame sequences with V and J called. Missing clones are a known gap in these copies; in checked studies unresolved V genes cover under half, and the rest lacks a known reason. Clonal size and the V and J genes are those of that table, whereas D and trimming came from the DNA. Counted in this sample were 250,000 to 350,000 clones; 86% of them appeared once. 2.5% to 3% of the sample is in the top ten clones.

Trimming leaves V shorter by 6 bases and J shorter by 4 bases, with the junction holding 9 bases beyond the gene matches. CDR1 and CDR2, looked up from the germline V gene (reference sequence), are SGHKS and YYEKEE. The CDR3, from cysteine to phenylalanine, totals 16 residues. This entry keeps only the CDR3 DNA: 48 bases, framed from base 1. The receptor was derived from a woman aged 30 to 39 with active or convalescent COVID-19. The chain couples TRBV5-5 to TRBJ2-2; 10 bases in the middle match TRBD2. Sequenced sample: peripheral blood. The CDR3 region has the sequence CASNRHLAGGTGELFF. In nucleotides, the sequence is TGTGCCAGCAACCGCCATTTAGCGGGGGGCACCGGGGAGCTGTTTTTT.